This T cell receptor (beta chain) was profiled in a study of blood T cell repertoires in COVID-19. Overall study: Material from acute and convalescent COVID-19 was sourced from the United States, Italy and Spain.

Original processing notes: Estimation of nucleated cell counts relied on the amplification of reference gene primers. The repertoire was sequenced with immunoSEQ multiplex PCR; TCRdb's copy has only in-frame clones and lacks some. V and J calls and clone size are given by that table; D and trimming were obtained from the DNA. Of 310,000 or so clones in the sample, around 89% were seen once. Germline V gene lookup returns CDR1 LNHDA and CDR2 SQIVND (reference sequence). CDR3 size: 17 residues. Trimming removed 5 bases from V and 0 bases from J; junction bases left unmatched: 10. What was sequenced was peripheral blood. The V call is TRBV19, the J call TRBJ2-4; 7 nucleotides agree with TRBD2. The sequence was obtained from a man aged 18 to 35 who had recovered from COVID-19. Here the CDR3 DNA reads TGTGCCAGTAGTGGCGTCTGGGACTATCTAGCCAAAAACATTCAGTACTTC. Its translation: CASSGVWDYLAKNIQYF.